The next 15 T cell receptor beta chains were all read from a single sample in a study of T cell responses to AZD1222 COVID-19 vaccine. Repertoires were generated with immunoSEQ multiplex PCR, while TCRdb's copy carries only in-frame clones and drops some. The sample carries over 75,000 clones, 75% to 90% recorded once. This specimen was peripheral blood, taken 28 days after the second AZD1222 dose. All receptors derive from an adult who received the AZD1222 COVID-19 vaccine.

The chain links TRBV18 to TRBJ2-7; no definite D call. Trimming pared 2 bases from V and 6 bases from J, leaving 5 bases between. Germline loops: CDR1 KGHSH, CDR2 LQKENI. CDR3 length: 11 residues. In nucleotides, the CDR3 is TGTGCCAGCTCACCAGGGCCCGAGCAGTACTTC. Its protein product is CASSPGPEQYF.

This clone was counted a single time. This rearrangement joins TRBV20-1 to TRBJ1-1; TRBD1 agrees at 8 bases. V lost 3 bases and J lost 5; bases outside the gene matches: 11. Germline V gene data show CDR1 as DFQATT and CDR2 as SNEGSKA (reference sequence). The CDR3 totals 15 residues. CDR3 residues: CSASRPWTGKTEAFF. The CDR3 DNA reads as TGCAGTGCTAGTAGGCCCTGGACAGGGAAGACTGAAGCTTTCTTT.

This chain connects TRBV3-1 (or the pseudogene TRBV3-2) to TRBJ1-3; D is undetermined. Germline V gives CDR1 LGHDT, CDR2 YNNKEL (reference sequence). Trimming took off 2 bases at V and 5 bases at J, with 4 bases between the two ends. The CDR3 covers 12 residues. The CDR3 here is CASSQYRNTIYF. The DNA of the CDR3 is TGTGCCAGCAGCCAATATCGAAACACCATATATTTT.

The chain uses TRBV27 and TRBJ1-1, with unresolved D. This CDR3 spans 12 amino acids. Germline CDR1 and CDR2: MNHEY and SMNVEV (reference sequence). Trimming pared 0 bases from V and 5 bases from J, leaving 4 bases between. Written as DNA, the CDR3 is TGTGCCAGCAGTTTATCTGGGACTGAAGCTTTCTTT. Protein: CASSLSGTEAFF.

The table lists this clone with a few counts. The genes are TRBV9 and TRBJ1-2, with a weak D call TRBD1 (6 bases). The V and J ends lost 2 bases and 4 bases respectively, with 21 bases between them. The CDR3 loop spans 17 amino acids. CDR1 is SGDLS, CDR2 YYNGEE, per germline. CDR3 coding DNA: TGTGCCAGCAGCGTCGGCGGAGCAGGGGCCGGGGCCTATGGCTACACCTTC. Residues: CASSVGGAGAGAYGYTF.

V is TRBV7-9 and J is TRBJ1-1; D uncertain. Germline V gene lookup returns CDR1 SEHNR and CDR2 FQNEAQ (reference sequence). CDR3 length equals 14 residues. V lost 6 bases to trimming and J lost 10 bases, with 21 bases between them. CDR3 region: CASSPEEGSARAFF. CDR3 in DNA: TGTGCCAGCAGTCCAGAGGAAGGCTCCGCTCGAGCTTTCTTT.

Concerning this clone itself: Other DNA sequences from this sample encode an identical CDR3 as well. J is TRBJ1-1 and V is TRBV7-9, with D maybe TRBD1 (5 bases). The CDR3 is 13 amino acids. Germline V gives CDR1 SEHNR, CDR2 FQNEAQ (reference sequence). The germline V and J ends were trimmed by 5 bases and 1 base, with 8 bases remaining between them. The CDR3 reads CASSLGQNTEAFF. In DNA form, the CDR3 reads TGTGCCAGCAGCCTGGGGCAGAACACTGAAGCTTTCTTT. The full variable domain, completed using reference TRBV7-9 and TRBJ1-1, is DTGVSQNPRHKITKRGQNVTFRCDPISEHNRLYWYRQTLGQGPEFLTYFQNEAQLEKSRLLSDRFSAERPKGSFSTLEIQRTEQGDSAMYLCASSLGQNTEAFFGQGTRLTVV.

The genes are TRBV12-2 and TRBJ2-3. TRBV12-2 is designated a pseudogene. CDR3 size: 11 residues. The CDR3 DNA reads TGTGCAAGTCGGTGGACAGATACGCAGTATTTT. The encoded protein is CASRWTDTQYF.

The chain combines TRBV30 with TRBJ1-2; 7 bases fit TRBD1. The germline V gene encodes CDR1 GTSNPN and CDR2 SVGIG (reference sequence). There are 14 residues in the CDR3. V was clipped by 3 bases and J by 5 bases; unmatched bases: 9. The CDR3 protein is CAWSTGQKIYGYTF. The CDR3, as DNA: TGTGCCTGGAGCACGGGACAGAAAATATATGGCTACACCTTC. Full variable domain (missing parts from reference TRBV30 and TRBJ1-2): SQTIHQWPATLVQPVGSPLSLECTVEGTSNPNLYWYRQAAGRGLQLLFYSVGIGQISSEVPQNLSASRPQDRQFILSSKKLLLSDSGFYLCAWSTGQKIYGYTFGSGTRLTVV.

V usage is TRBV3-1 (or the pseudogene TRBV3-2) and J usage is TRBJ2-1; 9 bases line up with TRBD2. J was trimmed by 7 bases and V by 3 bases; bases with no gene match: 7. The CDR3 contains 15 residues. Germline lookup yields CDR1 LGHDT and CDR2 YNNKEL (reference sequence). CDR3 amino acids: CASSHHFLAGNEQFF. The CDR3 nucleotides are TGTGCCAGCAGCCATCACTTTCTAGCGGGGAATGAGCAGTTCTTC.

J is TRBJ1-3 and V is TRBV9; D might be TRBD1 (6 bases). V was trimmed by 4 bases and J by 2 bases, leaving 19 bases between them. The CDR3 is 17 amino acids. CDR1 is SGDLS, CDR2 YYNGEE, per germline. The CDR3 DNA reads as TGTGCCAGCAGCCCCCGTGCGCCCGCAGGGGCTGGAAACACCATATATTTT. Its translation: CASSPRAPAGAGNTIYF.

CDR3 sequence: CARRGQVKREKLFF. The CDR3 DNA reads as TGTGCTAGGAGGGGACAGGTGAAGAGGGAAAAACTGTTTTTT. This chain connects TRBV12-5 to TRBJ1-4, with TRBD1 identical over 8 bases. CDR3 length: 14 amino acids. The J segment lost 8 bases and the V segment lost 9 bases, leaving 11 bases of the junction unmatched. Germline loops: CDR1 LGHNT, CDR2 FRNRAP.

The chain has TRBV25-1 and TRBJ2-1, with 11 positions matching TRBD2. V trimming: 4 bases; J trimming: 9 bases; junction bases outside the gene matches: 5. The CDR3 contains 14 residues. Germline-derived CDR1 and CDR2 are MGHDK and SYGVNS. In nucleotides, the CDR3 is TGTGCCAGCAGTGGACTAGCGGGAAGGAGTGAGCAGTTCTTC. It is translated as CASSGLAGRSEQFF. The full variable domain, in which reference TRBV25-1 and TRBJ2-1 provide the parts outside the CDR3, is EADIYQTPRYLVIGTGKKITLECSQTMGHDKMYWYQQDPGMELHLIHYSYGVNSTEKGDLSSESTVSRIRTEHFPLTLESARPSHTSQYLCASSGLAGRSEQFFGPGTRLTVL.

The rearrangement links TRBV3-1 (or the pseudogene TRBV3-2) to TRBJ2-2; D is unclear. This CDR3 comprises 12 residues. The V and J ends lost 4 bases and 3 bases respectively, with 3 bases between them. Germline assignment: CDR1 LGHDT and CDR2 YNNKEL (reference sequence). CDR3 nucleotides: TGTGCCAGCAGCCTCTACACCGGGGAGCTGTTTTTT. This gives the protein CASSLYTGELFF.

This clone was seen a single time. The chain recombines TRBV18 with TRBJ1-1; unclear D gene. The CDR3 consists of 15 residues. Trimming took 2 bases from V and 4 from J, leaving 14 bases between them. Germline CDR1 reads KGHSH; CDR2 reads LQKENI. The CDR3 sequence: CASSPNDPRITEAFF. For the CDR3, the DNA is TGTGCCAGCTCACCAAATGATCCGAGGATCACTGAAGCTTTCTTT. Full variable domain (remainder filled in from reference TRBV18 and TRBJ1-1): NAGVMQNPRHLVRRRGQEARLRCSPMKGHSHVYWYRQLPEEGLKFMVYLQKENIIDESGMPKERFSAEFPKEGPSILRIQQVVRGDSAAYFCASSPNDPRITEAFFGQGTRLTVV.